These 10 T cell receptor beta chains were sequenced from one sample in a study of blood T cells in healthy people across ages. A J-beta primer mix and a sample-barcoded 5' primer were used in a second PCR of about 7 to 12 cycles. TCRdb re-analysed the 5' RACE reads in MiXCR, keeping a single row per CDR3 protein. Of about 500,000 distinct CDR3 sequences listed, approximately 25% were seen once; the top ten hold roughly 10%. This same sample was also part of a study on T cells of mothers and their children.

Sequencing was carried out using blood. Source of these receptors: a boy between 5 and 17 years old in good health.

CDR3 sequence: CATSDLAGYQETQYF. The CDR3 DNA sequence: TGTGCCACCAGTGACTTAGCGGGCTACCAAGAGACCCAGTACTTC. The chain couples TRBV24-1 to TRBJ2-5; TRBD2 agrees at 7 bases. CDR3 length: 15 amino acids. After removal of 4 bases from V and 0 bases from J, the junction contained 4 bases not matched to a gene. CDR1 is KGHDR, CDR2 SFDVKD, per germline.

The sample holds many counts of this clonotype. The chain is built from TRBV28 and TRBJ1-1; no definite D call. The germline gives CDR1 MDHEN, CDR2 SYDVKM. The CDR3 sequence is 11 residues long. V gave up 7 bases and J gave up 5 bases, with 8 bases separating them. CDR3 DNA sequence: TGTGCCAGCACCTTAAGGACTGAAGCTTTCTTT. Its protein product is CASTLRTEAFF.

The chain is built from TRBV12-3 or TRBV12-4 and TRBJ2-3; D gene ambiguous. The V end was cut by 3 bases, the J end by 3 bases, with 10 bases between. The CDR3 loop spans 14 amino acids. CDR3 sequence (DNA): TGTGCCAGCAGTTTCCTGGGAAATACAGATACGCAGTATTTT. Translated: CASSFLGNTDTQYF.

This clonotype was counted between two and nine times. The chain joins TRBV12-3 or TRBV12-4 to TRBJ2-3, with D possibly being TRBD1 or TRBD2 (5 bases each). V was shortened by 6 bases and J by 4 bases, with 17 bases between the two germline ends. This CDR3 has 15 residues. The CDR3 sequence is CASSPGTLVADTQYF. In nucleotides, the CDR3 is TGTGCCAGCAGCCCCGGGACGCTAGTTGCAGATACGCAGTATTTT.

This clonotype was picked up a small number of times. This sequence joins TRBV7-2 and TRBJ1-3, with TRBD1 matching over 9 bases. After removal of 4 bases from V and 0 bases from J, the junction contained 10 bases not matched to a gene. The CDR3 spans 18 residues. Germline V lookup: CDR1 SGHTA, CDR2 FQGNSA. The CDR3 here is CASSSTHLGQGSGNTIYF. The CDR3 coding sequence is TGTGCCAGCAGCTCCACCCATCTGGGACAGGGCTCTGGAAACACCATATATTTT.

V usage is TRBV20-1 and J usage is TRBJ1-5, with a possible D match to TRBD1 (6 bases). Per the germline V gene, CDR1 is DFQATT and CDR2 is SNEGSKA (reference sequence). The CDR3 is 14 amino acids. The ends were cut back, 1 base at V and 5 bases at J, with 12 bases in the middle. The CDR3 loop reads CSARVQGPHQPQHF. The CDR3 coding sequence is TGCAGTGCTAGAGTACAGGGACCTCATCAGCCCCAGCATTTT.

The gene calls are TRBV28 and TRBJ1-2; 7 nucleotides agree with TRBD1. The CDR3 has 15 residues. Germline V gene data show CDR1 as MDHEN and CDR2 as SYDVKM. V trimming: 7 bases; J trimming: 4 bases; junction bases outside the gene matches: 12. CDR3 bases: TGTGCCAGCAACGACAGGGTGACTATAGGCTATGGCTACACCTTC. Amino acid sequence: CASNDRVTIGYGYTF.

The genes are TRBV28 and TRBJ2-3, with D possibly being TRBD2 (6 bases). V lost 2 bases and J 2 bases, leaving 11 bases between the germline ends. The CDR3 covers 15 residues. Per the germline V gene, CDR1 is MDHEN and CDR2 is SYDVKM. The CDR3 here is CASSLNSGYTDTQYF. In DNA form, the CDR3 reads TGTGCCAGCAGTTTAAATAGCGGATACACAGATACGCAGTATTTT.

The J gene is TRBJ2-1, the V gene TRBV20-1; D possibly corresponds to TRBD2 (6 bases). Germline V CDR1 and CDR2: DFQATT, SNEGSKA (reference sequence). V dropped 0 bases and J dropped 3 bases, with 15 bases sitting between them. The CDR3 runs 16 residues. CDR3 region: CSARDLGGSLYNEQFF. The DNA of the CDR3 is TGCAGTGCTAGAGATCTTGGGGGGTCCCTCTACAATGAGCAGTTCTTC.

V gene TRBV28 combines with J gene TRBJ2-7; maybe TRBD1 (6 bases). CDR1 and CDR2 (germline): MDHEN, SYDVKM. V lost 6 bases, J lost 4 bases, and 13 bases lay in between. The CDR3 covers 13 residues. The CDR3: CASRSTGWYEQYF. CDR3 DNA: TGTGCCAGCAGGTCTACAGGGTGGTACGAGCAGTACTTC.